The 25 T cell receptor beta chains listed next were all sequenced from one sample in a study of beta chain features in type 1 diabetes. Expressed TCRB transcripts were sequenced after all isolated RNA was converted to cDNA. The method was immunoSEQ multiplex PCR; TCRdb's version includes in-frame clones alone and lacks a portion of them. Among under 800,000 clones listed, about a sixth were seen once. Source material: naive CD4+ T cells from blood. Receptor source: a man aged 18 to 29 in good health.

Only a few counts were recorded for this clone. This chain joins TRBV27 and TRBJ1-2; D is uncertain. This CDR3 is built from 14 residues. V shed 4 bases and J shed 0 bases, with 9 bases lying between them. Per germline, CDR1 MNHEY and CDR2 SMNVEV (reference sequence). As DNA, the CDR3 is TGTGCCAGCAGTTCCCAAGGGACTAACTATGGCTACACCTTC. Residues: CASSSQGTNYGYTF.

CDR3 DNA: TGTGCCAGCAGCTTAGTGGCTTGGGGGACAGAGTACGAGCAGTACTTC. Translated, it gives CASSLVAWGTEYEQYF. V and J are TRBV7-9 and TRBJ2-7; TRBD1 aligns across 7 bases. J gave up 4 bases and V 1 base, and 10 bases lay outside the gene matches. The CDR3 runs 16 residues. Per germline, CDR1 SEHNR and CDR2 FQNEAQ (reference sequence).

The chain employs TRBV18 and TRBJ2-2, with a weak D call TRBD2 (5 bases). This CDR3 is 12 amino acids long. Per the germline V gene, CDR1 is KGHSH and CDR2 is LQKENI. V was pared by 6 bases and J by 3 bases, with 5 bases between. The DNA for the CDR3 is TGTGCCAGCTCTAGCGACACCGGGGAGCTGTTTTTT. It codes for CASSSDTGELFF. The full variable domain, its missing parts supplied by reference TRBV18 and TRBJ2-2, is NAGVMQNPRHLVRRRGQEARLRCSPMKGHSHVYWYRQLPEEGLKFMVYLQKENIIDESGMPKERFSAEFPKEGPSILRIQQVVRGDSAAYFCASSSDTGELFFGEGSRLTVL.

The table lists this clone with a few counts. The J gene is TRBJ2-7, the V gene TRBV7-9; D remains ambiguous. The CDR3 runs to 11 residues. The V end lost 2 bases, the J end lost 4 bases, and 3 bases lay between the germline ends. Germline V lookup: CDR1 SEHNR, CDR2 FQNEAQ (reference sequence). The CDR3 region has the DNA TGTGCCAGCAGCTTATTGTACGAGCAGTACTTC. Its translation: CASSLLYEQYF.

The CDR3 DNA reads TGTGCCAGCAGCGGATCAGATACGCAGTATTTT. Residues: CASSGSDTQYF. This chain links TRBV4-2 with TRBJ2-3; D not resolved. Between the trimmed V and J ends, which lost 5 bases and 4 bases, there was a span of 4 bases. CDR3 length: 11 residues. Germline CDR1 LGHNA, CDR2 YNFKEQ.

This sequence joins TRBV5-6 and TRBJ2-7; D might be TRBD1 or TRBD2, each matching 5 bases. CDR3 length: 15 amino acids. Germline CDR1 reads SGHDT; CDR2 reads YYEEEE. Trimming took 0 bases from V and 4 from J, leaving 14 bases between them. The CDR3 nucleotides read TGTGCCAGCAGCTTGGATGACTGGGGCGGGTACGAGCAGTACTTC. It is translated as CASSLDDWGGYEQYF.

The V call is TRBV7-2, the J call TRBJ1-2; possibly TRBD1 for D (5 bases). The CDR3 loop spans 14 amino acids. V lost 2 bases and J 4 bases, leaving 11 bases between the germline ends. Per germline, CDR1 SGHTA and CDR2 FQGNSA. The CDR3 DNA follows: TGTGCCAGCAGCTTATGGGGGGGTGGCTATGGCTACACCTTC. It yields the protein CASSLWGGGYGYTF.

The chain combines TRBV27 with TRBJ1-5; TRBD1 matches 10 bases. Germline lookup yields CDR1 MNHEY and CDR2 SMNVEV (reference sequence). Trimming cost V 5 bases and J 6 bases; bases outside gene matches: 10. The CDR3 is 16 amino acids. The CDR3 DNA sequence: TGTGCCAGCAGTCTGTCCCGGGACAGGGGTTCTCAGCCCCAGCATTTT. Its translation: CASSLSRDRGSQPQHF.

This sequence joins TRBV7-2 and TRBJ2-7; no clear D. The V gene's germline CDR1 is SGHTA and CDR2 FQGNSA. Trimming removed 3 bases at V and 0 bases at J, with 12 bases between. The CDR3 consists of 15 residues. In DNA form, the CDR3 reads TGTGCCAGCAGCTTGACTCGGGCCTTCTCCTACGAGCAGTACTTC. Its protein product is CASSLTRAFSYEQYF.

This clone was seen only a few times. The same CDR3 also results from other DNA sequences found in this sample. This CDR3 reads CAISGPGYEQYF. The CDR3 bases are TGTGCCATCAGTGGACCGGGATACGAGCAGTACTTC. This sequence joins TRBV10-3 and TRBJ2-7, with D perhaps TRBD2 (5 bases). The CDR3 has 12 amino acids. Germline loops: CDR1 ENHRY, CDR2 SYGVKD. The germline V and J ends were trimmed by 4 bases and 4 bases, with 8 bases remaining between them.

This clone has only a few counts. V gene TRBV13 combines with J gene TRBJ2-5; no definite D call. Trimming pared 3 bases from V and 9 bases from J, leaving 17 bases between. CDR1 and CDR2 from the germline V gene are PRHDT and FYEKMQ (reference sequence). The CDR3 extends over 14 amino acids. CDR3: CASSFNGAPGAQYF. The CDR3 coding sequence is TGTGCCAGCAGCTTTAACGGAGCGCCTGGGGCCCAGTACTTC.

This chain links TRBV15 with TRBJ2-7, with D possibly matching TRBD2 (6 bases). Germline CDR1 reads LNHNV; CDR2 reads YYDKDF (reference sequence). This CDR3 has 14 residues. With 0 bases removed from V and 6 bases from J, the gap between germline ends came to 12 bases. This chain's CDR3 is CATSRDLLEGEQYF. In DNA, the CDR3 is TGTGCCACCAGCAGAGATTTGTTGGAGGGCGAGCAGTACTTC.

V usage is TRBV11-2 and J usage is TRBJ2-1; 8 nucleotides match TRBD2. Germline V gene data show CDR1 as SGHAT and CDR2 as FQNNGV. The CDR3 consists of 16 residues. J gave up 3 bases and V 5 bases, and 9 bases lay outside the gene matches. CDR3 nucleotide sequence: TGTGCCAGCAGCCCGAGTAGCGGGATTTACTACAATGAGCAGTTCTTC. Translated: CASSPSSGIYYNEQFF.

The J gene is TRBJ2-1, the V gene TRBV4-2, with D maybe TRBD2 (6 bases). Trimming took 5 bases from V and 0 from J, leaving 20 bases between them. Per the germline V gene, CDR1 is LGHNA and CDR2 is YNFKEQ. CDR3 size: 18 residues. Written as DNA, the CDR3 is TGTGCCAGCAGCGACCCTGGGTGGGGGGTTAGCTCCTACAATGAGCAGTTCTTC. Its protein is CASSDPGWGVSSYNEQFF.

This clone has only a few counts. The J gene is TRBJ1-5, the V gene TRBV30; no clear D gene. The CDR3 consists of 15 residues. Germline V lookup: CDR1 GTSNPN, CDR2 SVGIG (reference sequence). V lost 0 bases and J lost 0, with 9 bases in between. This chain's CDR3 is CAWSVHRDSNQPQHF. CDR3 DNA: TGTGCCTGGAGTGTACATAGAGATAGCAATCAGCCCCAGCATTTT.

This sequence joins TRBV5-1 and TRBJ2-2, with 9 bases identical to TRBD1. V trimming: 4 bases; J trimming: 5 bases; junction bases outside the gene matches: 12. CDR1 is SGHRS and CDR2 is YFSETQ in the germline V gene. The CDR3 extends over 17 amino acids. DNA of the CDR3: TGCGCCAGCAGCCCTCTCCCCAACAGGGGGCATACCGGGGAGCTGTTTTTT. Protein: CASSPLPNRGHTGELFF.

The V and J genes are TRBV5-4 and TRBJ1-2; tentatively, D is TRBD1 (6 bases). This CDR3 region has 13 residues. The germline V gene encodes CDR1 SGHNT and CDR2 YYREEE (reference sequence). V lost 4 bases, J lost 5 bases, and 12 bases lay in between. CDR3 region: CASSPGQTYGYTF. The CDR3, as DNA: TGTGCCAGCAGCCCCGGACAGACGTATGGCTACACCTTC.

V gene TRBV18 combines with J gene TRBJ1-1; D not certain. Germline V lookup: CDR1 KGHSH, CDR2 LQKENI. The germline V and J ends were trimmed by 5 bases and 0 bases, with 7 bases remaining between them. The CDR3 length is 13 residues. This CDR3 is CASSADLNTEAFF. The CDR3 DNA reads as TGTGCCAGCTCAGCAGACCTGAACACTGAAGCTTTCTTT.

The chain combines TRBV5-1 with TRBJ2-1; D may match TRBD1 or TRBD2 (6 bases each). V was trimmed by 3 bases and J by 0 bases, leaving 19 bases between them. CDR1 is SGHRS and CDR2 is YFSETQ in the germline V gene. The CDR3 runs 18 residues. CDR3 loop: CASSSGGRQSSSYNEQFF. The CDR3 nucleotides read TGCGCCAGCAGCTCCGGGGGCCGACAGTCTAGCTCCTACAATGAGCAGTTCTTC. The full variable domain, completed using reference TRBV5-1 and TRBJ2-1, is KAGVTQTPRYLIKTRGQQVTLSCSPISGHRSVSWYQQTPGQGLQFLFEYFSETQRNKGNFPGRFSGRQFSNSRSEMNVSTLELGDSALYLCASSSGGRQSSSYNEQFFGPGTRLTVL.

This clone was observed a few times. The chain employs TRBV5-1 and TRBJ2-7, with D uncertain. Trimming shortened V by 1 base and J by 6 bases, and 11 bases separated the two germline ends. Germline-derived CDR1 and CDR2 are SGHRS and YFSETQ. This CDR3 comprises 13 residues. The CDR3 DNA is TGCGCCAGCAGCTTGTCCAGAGGCAGCGAGCAGTACTTC. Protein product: CASSLSRGSEQYF.

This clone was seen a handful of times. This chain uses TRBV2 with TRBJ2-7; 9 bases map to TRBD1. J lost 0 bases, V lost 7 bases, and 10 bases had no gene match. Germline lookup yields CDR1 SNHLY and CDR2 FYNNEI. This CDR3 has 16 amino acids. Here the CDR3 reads CASIETGTGNSYEQYF. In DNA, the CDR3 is TGTGCCAGCATCGAAACCGGGACAGGGAACTCCTACGAGCAGTACTTC.

The CDR3 nucleotides read TGCAGCGATCGTCAACGTAGCACAGATACGCAGTATTTT. This gives the protein CSDRQRSTDTQYF. J is TRBJ2-3 and V is TRBV29-1; D gene unclear. Germline loops: CDR1 SQVTM, CDR2 ANQGSEA. Trimming removed 7 bases from V and 0 bases from J, with 11 bases in between. The CDR3 is 13 amino acids.

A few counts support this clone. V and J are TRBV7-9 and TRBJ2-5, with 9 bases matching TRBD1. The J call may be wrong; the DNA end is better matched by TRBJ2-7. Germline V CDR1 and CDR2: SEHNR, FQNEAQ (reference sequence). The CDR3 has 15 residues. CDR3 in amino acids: CASSPWNRGLDEQYF. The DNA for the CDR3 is TGTGCCAGCAGCCCCTGGAACAGGGGGCTCGACGAGCAGTACTTC.

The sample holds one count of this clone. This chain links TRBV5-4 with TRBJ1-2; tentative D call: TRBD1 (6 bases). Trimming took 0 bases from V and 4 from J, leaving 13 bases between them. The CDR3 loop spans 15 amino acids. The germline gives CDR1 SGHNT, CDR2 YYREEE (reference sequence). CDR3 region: CASSLVGQRTYGYTF. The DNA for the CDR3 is TGTGCCAGCAGCTTGGTAGGACAGAGAACCTATGGCTACACCTTC.

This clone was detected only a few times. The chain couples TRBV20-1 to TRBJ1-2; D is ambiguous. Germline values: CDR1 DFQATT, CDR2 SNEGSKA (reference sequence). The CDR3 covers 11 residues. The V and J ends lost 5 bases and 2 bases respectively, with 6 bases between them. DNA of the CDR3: TGCAGTGCTCCCAGAAACTATGGCTACACCTTC. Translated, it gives CSAPRNYGYTF.